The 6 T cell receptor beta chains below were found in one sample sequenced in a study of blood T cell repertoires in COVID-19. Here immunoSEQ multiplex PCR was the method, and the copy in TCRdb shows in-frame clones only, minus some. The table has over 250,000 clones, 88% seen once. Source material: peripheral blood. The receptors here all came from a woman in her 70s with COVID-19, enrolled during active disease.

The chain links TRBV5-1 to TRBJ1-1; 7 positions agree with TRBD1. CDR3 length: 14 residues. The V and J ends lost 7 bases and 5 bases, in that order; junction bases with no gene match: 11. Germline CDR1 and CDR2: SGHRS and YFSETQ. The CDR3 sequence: CASRPTGDRTEAFF. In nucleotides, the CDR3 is TGCGCCAGCCGTCCTACAGGGGACCGGACTGAAGCTTTCTTT.

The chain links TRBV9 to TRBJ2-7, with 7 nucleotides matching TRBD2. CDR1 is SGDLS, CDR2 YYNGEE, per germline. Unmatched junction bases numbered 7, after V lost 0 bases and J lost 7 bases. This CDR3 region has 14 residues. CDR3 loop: CASSVGGSAREQYF. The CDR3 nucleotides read TGTGCCAGCAGCGTAGGCGGGAGTGCGAGGGAGCAGTACTTC.

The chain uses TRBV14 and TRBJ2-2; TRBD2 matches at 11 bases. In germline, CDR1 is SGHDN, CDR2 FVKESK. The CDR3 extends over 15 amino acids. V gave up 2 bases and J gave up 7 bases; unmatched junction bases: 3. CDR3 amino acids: CASSQMGTSGGELFF. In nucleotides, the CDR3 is TGTGCCAGCAGCCAAATGGGGACTAGCGGCGGGGAGCTGTTTTTT.

The CDR3 reads CASSAGQGTYNSPLHF. The DNA for the CDR3 is TGCGCCAGCAGCGCCGGACAGGGAACCTATAATTCACCCCTCCACTTT. The chain links TRBV5-1 to TRBJ1-6, with TRBD1 matching 8 bases. CDR3 size: 16 residues. Germline assignment: CDR1 SGHRS and CDR2 YFSETQ. The junction had 5 bases not matched to a gene; V was cut back by 4 bases and J by 2 bases.

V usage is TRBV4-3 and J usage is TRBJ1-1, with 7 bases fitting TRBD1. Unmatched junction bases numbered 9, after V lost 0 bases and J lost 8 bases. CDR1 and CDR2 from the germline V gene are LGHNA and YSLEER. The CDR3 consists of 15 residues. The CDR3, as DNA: TGCGCCAGCAGCCAAGATTTAGGAGGGGGCGAGGAAGCTTTCTTT. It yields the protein CASSQDLGGGEEAFF.

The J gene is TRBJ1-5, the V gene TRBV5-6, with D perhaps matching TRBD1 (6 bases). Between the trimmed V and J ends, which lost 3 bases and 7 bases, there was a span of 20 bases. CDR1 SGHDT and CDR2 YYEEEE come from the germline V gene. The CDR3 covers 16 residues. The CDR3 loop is CASSSTLQGIFQPQHF. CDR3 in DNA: TGTGCCAGCAGCTCCACTCTCCAGGGGATATTCCAGCCCCAGCATTTT.